A single sample is the source of the 20 T cell receptor beta chains below, sequenced in a study of blood T cell repertoires in COVID-19. The data were produced by immunoSEQ multiplex PCR, yet TCRdb's version contains in-frame clones alone and is incomplete. The sample consists of roughly 250,000 clones, about nine tenths of them appearing once. The sequenced material came from peripheral blood. These TCRs come from a man aged 35 to 55 who had recovered from COVID-19.

For this clone: The junction departs from the called germline gene at one end, perhaps through a read error. J is TRBJ1-6 and V is TRBV15, with D perhaps TRBD1 (5 bases). Germline lookup yields CDR1 LNHNV and CDR2 YYDKDF (reference sequence). This CDR3 has 14 amino acids. CDR3 loop: CATRRAGQASPLHF. The CDR3 DNA follows: TGTGCCACCAGAAGAGCAGGGCAGGCCTCACCCCTCCACTTT.

CDR3 sequence: CASSAAGGPGHEQYF. CDR3 sequence (DNA): TGTGCCAGCAGCGCCGCGGGGGGACCGGGACACGAGCAGTACTTC. The V gene is TRBV9, the J gene TRBJ2-7; 8 bases are shared with TRBD2. CDR1 SGDLS and CDR2 YYNGEE come from the germline V gene. The CDR3 contains 15 residues. Unmatched junction bases numbered 10, after V lost 3 bases and J lost 5 bases.

V is TRBV2 and J is TRBJ2-3, with 8 bases identical to TRBD1. CDR1 and CDR2 (germline): SNHLY, FYNNEI. The V and J ends lost 6 bases and 3 bases, in that order; junction bases with no gene match: 8. CDR3 size: 15 residues. CDR3 sequence: CASSRQGMGTDTQYF. The CDR3 nucleotides are TGTGCCAGCAGCCGACAGGGGATGGGTACAGATACGCAGTATTTT.

V gene TRBV9 combines with J gene TRBJ2-1, with D maybe TRBD2 (5 bases). Germline loops: CDR1 SGDLS, CDR2 YYNGEE. The V and J ends lost 0 bases and 3 bases respectively, with 13 bases between them. The CDR3 extends over 16 amino acids. This CDR3 reads CASSVGVGGYYNEQFF. The CDR3 region has the DNA TGTGCCAGCAGCGTAGGGGTAGGAGGATACTACAATGAGCAGTTCTTC.

This clone has a single count. The chain carries TRBV18 and TRBJ2-7, with a tentative D call TRBD2 (7 bases). Germline V gene data show CDR1 as KGHSH and CDR2 as LQKENI. The V end was cut by 3 bases, the J end by 7 bases, with 16 bases between. There are 14 residues in the CDR3. The CDR3: CASSPGGRGSEQYF. The CDR3 DNA follows: TGTGCCAGCTCACCCGGAGGGAGGGGGTCGGAGCAGTACTTC. The variable domain in full, completed from reference TRBV18 and TRBJ2-7, reads NAGVMQNPRHLVRRRGQEARLRCSPMKGHSHVYWYRQLPEEGLKFMVYLQKENIIDESGMPKERFSAEFPKEGPSILRIQQVVRGDSAAYFCASSPGGRGSEQYFGPGTRLTVT.

The rearrangement links TRBV29-1 to TRBJ2-2; no reliable D call. V lost 4 bases and J lost 8, with 11 bases in between. The CDR3 is made up of 12 amino acids. Germline assignment: CDR1 SQVTM and CDR2 ANQGSEA. The CDR3: CSVVRISGELFF. The DNA of the CDR3 is TGCAGCGTTGTTAGAATTTCGGGGGAGCTGTTTTTT.

This clone was detected only once. This chain joins TRBV11-2 and TRBJ1-2; weak D call: TRBD1 (6 bases). The CDR3 has 17 amino acids. The V end was cut by 5 bases, the J end by 2 bases, with 21 bases between. Per germline, CDR1 SGHAT and CDR2 FQNNGV. CDR3 protein: CASSPSTGRPTNYGYTF. The CDR3 DNA follows: TGTGCCAGCAGCCCATCCACAGGGCGCCCAACAAACTATGGCTACACCTTC.

The V call is TRBV19, the J call TRBJ1-5, with 9 nucleotides matching TRBD1. The junction had 8 bases not matched to a gene; V was cut back by 5 bases and J by 9 bases. The CDR3 is 14 residues long. CDR1 and CDR2 (germline): LNHDA, SQIVND (reference sequence). DNA for the CDR3: TGTGCCAGTAGTTTCACAGGGGGCTCGGGGCCCCAGCATTTT. This gives the protein CASSFTGGSGPQHF.

The chain couples TRBV13 to TRBJ2-1; 10 nucleotides align to TRBD2. Trimming removed 3 bases from V and 4 bases from J; junction bases left unmatched: 9. The germline V gene has CDR1 PRHDT and CDR2 FYEKMQ (reference sequence). The CDR3 consists of 17 residues. CDR3 sequence reads: CASSLRQLAGNYNEQFF. CDR3 bases: TGTGCCAGCAGCTTGCGACAACTAGCGGGGAATTACAATGAGCAGTTCTTC.

The chain joins TRBV6-6 to TRBJ1-6; maybe TRBD1 (6 bases). V was cut by 6 bases and J by 0 bases, with 12 bases left in between. Germline V gene lookup returns CDR1 MNHNY and CDR2 SVGAGI (reference sequence). The CDR3 sequence is 16 residues long. The CDR3 bases are TGTGCCAGCAGACAACGGACAGCCTCCTATAATTCACCCCTCCACTTT. The encoded protein is CASRQRTASYNSPLHF.

Only a few counts were recorded for this clone. The V gene is TRBV6-5, the J gene TRBJ1-1, with 7 bases matching TRBD1. The CDR3 has 14 amino acids. Germline CDR1 reads MNHEY; CDR2 reads SVGAGI. The V segment lost 5 bases and the J segment 4 bases; nucleotides outside the gene matches: 7. DNA of the CDR3: TGTGCCAGCAGTAGACAGGGTTCCGGCACTGAAGCTTTCTTT. Protein: CASSRQGSGTEAFF.

V usage is TRBV4-3 and J usage is TRBJ2-2; 13 nucleotides line up with TRBD2. The V and J ends lost 4 bases and 7 bases, in that order; junction bases with no gene match: 9. Germline values: CDR1 LGHNA, CDR2 YSLEER. This CDR3 is built from 17 residues. The CDR3 loop reads CASSPGTSGTRGGELFF. The CDR3 region has the DNA TGCGCCAGCAGCCCAGGGACTAGCGGGACCAGGGGCGGGGAGCTGTTTTTT.

The V and J genes are TRBV29-1 and TRBJ1-2, with D possibly matching TRBD1 (5 bases). CDR1 is SQVTM, CDR2 ANQGSEA, per germline. This CDR3 is 12 amino acids long. V was shortened by 6 bases and J by 5 bases, with 13 bases between the two germline ends. CDR3 loop: CSVGGGLYGYTF. CDR3 in DNA: TGCAGCGTGGGGGGAGGACTATATGGCTACACCTTC.

The chain joins TRBV6-5 to TRBJ1-2, with a tentative D call TRBD1 (5 bases). The V end lost 7 bases, the J end lost 4 bases, and 13 bases lay between the germline ends. In germline, CDR1 is MNHEY, CDR2 SVGAGI. CDR3 length: 13 amino acids. The CDR3 DNA follows: TGTGCCAGCAATCCCGGCGGGGGCTATGGCTACACCTTC. Its translation is CASNPGGGYGYTF.

The rearrangement links TRBV2 to TRBJ2-7; 8 bases align to TRBD1. This CDR3 is built from 14 residues. The junction had 6 bases not matched to a gene; V was cut back by 4 bases and J by 4 bases. The germline V gene has CDR1 SNHLY and CDR2 FYNNEI. The CDR3 is CASSGGTGRYEQYF. In DNA, the CDR3 is TGTGCCAGCAGTGGTGGGACAGGAAGATACGAGCAGTACTTC.

The sample holds a few counts of this clone. The rearrangement joins TRBV7-9 to TRBJ2-7, with 14 bases that match TRBD2. The CDR3 covers 18 residues. V lost 5 bases, J lost 5 bases, and 14 bases stayed unmatched. The germline V gene encodes CDR1 SEHNR and CDR2 FQNEAQ (reference sequence). CDR3 in DNA: TGTGCCAGCAGCGTCCCCGGCGGACTAGCGGGAGGTTACCACGAGCAGTACTTC. Its protein product is CASSVPGGLAGGYHEQYF.

This chain joins TRBV7-9 and TRBJ2-5; 10 positions match TRBD2. Trimming took 4 bases from V and 4 from J; bases not matched to a gene: 6. In germline, CDR1 is SEHNR, CDR2 FQNEAQ (reference sequence). The CDR3 loop spans 15 amino acids. The CDR3 protein is CASSSPSGRGETQYF. The DNA for the CDR3 is TGTGCCAGCAGCTCTCCTAGCGGGAGAGGAGAGACCCAGTACTTC.

The V and J genes are TRBV10-3 and TRBJ1-1, with 7 bases lining up with TRBD1. This CDR3 spans 16 amino acids. Germline V gene lookup returns CDR1 ENHRY and CDR2 SYGVKD. The trim removed 7 bases at V and 0 bases at J, leaving 11 bases unmatched. CDR3 DNA sequence: TGTGCCATCAAAGATGATAGGGGGCTCATGAACACTGAAGCTTTCTTT. Translating it yields CAIKDDRGLMNTEAFF.

This sequence joins TRBV3-1 (or the pseudogene TRBV3-2) and TRBJ2-3; the match to TRBD2 covers 11 bases. The length of the CDR3 is 17 residues. Germline CDR1 and CDR2: LGHDT and YNNKEL (reference sequence). Trimming cost V 0 bases and J 4 bases; bases outside gene matches: 6. Here the CDR3 reads CASSQDPLAGGPDTQYF. CDR3 sequence (DNA): TGTGCCAGCAGCCAAGATCCCCTAGCGGGAGGTCCAGATACGCAGTATTTT.

The chain links TRBV9 to TRBJ2-2, with D hard to call. The germline V gene encodes CDR1 SGDLS and CDR2 YYNGEE. Trimming left V 1 base short and J 3 bases short, with 13 bases between. The CDR3 loop spans 16 amino acids. In nucleotides, the CDR3 is TGTGCCAGCAGCGTAAAGTCGCGGCACTACACCGGGGAGCTGTTTTTT. Protein: CASSVKSRHYTGELFF.